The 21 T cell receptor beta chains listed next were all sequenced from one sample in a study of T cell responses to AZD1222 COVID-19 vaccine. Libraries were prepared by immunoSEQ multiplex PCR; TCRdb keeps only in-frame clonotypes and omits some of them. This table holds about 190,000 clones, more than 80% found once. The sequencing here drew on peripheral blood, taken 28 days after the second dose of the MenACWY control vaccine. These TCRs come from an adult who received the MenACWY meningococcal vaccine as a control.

DNA of the CDR3: TGCGCCAGCGGCGCAGGCTCCAACTATGGCTACACCTTC. It codes for CASGAGSNYGYTF. The chain carries TRBV5-1 and TRBJ1-2; unclear D gene. The V gene lost 7 bases and the J gene lost 2 bases, with 12 bases spanning the gap. This CDR3 has 13 residues. From germline, CDR1 is SGHRS and CDR2 YFSETQ.

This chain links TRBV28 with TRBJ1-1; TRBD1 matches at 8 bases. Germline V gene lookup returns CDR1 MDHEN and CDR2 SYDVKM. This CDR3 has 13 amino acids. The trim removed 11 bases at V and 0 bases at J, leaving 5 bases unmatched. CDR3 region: CAAHRGMNTEAFF. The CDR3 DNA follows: TGTGCCGCCCACAGGGGGATGAACACTGAAGCTTTCTTT.

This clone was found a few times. The CDR3 sequence is CASSDPIESQWDNEQFF. The CDR3 bases are TGTGCCAGCAGCGATCCAATCGAAAGTCAATGGGACAATGAGCAGTTCTTC. The J gene is TRBJ2-1, the V gene TRBV9; D is ambiguous. V was clipped by 3 bases and J by 5 bases, with 21 bases between them. Germline V gene data show CDR1 as SGDLS and CDR2 as YYNGEE. This CDR3 is 17 amino acids long.

CDR3 nucleotide sequence: TGTGCCAGCAGTGAAGGGAAGAACACCGGGGAGCTGTTTTTT. Protein sequence: CASSEGKNTGELFF. This chain connects TRBV2 to TRBJ2-2; D is ambiguous. Germline V gene data show CDR1 as SNHLY and CDR2 as FYNNEI. This CDR3 is built from 14 residues. Trimming removed 1 base at V and 1 base at J, with 4 bases between.

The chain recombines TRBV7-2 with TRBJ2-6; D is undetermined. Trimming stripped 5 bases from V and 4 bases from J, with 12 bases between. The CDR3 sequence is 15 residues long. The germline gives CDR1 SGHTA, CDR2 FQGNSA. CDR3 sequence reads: CASSPWSSGANVLTF. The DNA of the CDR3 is TGTGCCAGCAGCCCCTGGTCCTCCGGGGCCAACGTCCTGACTTTC.

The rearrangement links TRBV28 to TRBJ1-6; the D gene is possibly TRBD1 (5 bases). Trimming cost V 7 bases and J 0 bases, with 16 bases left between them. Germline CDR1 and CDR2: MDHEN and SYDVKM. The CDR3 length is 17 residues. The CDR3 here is CASTKGRTPSYNSPLHF. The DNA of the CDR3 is TGTGCCAGCACCAAAGGGAGGACACCCTCCTATAATTCACCCCTCCACTTT.

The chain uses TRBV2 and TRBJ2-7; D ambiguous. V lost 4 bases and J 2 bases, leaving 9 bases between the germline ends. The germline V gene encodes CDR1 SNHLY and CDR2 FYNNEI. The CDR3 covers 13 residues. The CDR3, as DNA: TGTGCCAGCAGTGGTTTACTGACCTACGAGCAGTACTTC. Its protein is CASSGLLTYEQYF. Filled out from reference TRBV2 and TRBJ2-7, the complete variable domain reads EPEVTQTPSHQVTQMGQEVILRCVPISNHLYFYWYRQILGQKVEFLVSFYNNEISEKSEIFDDQFSVERPDGSNFTLKIRSTKLEDSAMYFCASSGLLTYEQYFGPGTRLTVT.

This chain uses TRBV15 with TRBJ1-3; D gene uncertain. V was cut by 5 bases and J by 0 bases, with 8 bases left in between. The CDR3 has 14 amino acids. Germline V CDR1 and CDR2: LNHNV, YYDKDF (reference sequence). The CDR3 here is CATSVGGSGNTIYF. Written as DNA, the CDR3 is TGTGCCACCAGCGTGGGTGGCTCTGGAAACACCATATATTTT.

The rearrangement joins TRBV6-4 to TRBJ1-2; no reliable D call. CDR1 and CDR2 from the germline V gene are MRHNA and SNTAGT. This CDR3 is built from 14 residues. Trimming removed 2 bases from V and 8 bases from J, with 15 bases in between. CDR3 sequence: CASSDEIGTQGYTF. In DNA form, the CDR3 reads TGTGCCAGCAGTGACGAAATTGGCACTCAGGGCTACACCTTC.

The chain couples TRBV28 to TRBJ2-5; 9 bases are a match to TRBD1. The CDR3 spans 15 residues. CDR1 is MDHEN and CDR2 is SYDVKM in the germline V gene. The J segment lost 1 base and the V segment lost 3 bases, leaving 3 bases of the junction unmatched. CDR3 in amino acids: CASSLGTGTQETQYF. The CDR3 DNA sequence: TGTGCCAGCAGTTTGGGGACAGGGACCCAAGAGACCCAGTACTTC.

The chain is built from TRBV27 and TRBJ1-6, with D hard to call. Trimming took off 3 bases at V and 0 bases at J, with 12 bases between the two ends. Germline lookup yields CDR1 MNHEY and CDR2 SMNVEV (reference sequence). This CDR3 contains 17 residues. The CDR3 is CASSFVQLNSYNSPLHF. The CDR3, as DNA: TGTGCCAGCAGTTTCGTACAGCTCAACTCCTATAATTCACCCCTCCACTTT.

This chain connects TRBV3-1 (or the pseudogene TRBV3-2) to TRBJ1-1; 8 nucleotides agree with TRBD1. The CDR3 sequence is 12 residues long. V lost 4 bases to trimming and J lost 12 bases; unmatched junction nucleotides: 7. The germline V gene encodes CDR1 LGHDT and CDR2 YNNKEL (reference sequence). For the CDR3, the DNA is TGTGCCAGCAGCCGGACAGGGTCGAGAACTTTCTTT. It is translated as CASSRTGSRTFF.

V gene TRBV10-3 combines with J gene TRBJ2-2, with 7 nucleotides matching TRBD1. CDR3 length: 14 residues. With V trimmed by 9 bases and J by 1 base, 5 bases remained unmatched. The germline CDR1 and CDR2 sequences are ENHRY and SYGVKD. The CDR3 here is CAITTGMNTGELFF. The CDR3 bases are TGTGCCATTACGACAGGGATGAACACCGGGGAGCTGTTTTTT.

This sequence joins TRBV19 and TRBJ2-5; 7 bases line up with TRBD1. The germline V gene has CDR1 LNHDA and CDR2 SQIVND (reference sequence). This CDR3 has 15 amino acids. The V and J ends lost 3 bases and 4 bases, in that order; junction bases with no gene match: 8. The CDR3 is CASSIIPTGSETQYF. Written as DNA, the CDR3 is TGTGCCAGTAGTATCATACCGACAGGGTCAGAGACCCAGTACTTC.

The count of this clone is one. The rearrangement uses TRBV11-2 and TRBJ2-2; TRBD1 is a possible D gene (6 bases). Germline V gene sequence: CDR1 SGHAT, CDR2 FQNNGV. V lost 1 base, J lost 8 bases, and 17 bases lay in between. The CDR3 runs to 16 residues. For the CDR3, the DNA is TGTGCCAGCAGCTTAGTAGGGGGAGACCTCGTAGGGGAGCTGTTTTTT. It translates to CASSLVGGDLVGELFF.

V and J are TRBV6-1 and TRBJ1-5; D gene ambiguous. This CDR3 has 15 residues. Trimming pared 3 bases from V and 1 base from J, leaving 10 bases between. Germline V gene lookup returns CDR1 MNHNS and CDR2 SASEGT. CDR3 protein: CASSDLSRSNQPQHF. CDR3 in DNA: TGTGCCAGCAGTGATCTGTCGAGGAGCAATCAGCCCCAGCATTTT.

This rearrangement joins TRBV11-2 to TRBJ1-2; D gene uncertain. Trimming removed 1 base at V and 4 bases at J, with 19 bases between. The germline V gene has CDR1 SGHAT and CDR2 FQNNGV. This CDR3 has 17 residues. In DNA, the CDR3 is TGTGCCAGCAGCTTAGGGGGTTGGGCAGGTCCCTCCTATGGCTACACCTTC. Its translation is CASSLGGWAGPSYGYTF.

The CDR3, as DNA: TGCGCCAGCAGCTTCCGTACTAGCGGTTCCGGGGAGCTGTTTTTT. Amino acid sequence: CASSFRTSGSGELFF. This chain links TRBV5-1 with TRBJ2-2; the match to TRBD2 covers 8 bases. The V gene's germline CDR1 is SGHRS and CDR2 YFSETQ. CDR3 size: 15 residues. The ends lost 2 bases at V and 6 bases at J; junction bases unmatched: 6.

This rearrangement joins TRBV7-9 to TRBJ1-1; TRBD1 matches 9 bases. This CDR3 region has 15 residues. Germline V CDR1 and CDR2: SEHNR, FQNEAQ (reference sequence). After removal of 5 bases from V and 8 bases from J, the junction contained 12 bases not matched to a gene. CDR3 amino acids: CASSPPGTGRSEAFF. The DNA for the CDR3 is TGTGCCAGCAGCCCGCCGGGGACAGGGAGGTCCGAAGCTTTCTTT.

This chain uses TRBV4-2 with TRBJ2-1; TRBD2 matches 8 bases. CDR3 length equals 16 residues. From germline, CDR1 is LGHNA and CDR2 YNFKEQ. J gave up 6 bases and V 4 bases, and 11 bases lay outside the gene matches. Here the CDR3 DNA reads TGTGCCAGCAGCCCCGCTGGGACTAGTTACCGCAATGAGCAGTTCTTC. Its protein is CASSPAGTSYRNEQFF.

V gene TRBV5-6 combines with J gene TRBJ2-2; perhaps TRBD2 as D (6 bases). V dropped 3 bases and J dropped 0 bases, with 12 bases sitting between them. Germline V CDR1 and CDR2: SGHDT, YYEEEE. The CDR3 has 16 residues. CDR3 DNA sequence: TGTGCCAGCAGCTGGAGGGCACTAGCGAACACCGGGGAGCTGTTTTTT. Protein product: CASSWRALANTGELFF.